This is a list of T cell receptor beta chains from one sample in a study of CD8 T cells in ankylosing spondylitis. TCRdb used MiXCR to reprocess the 5' RACE reads, holding one entry per CDR3 protein. The table records about 250,000 distinct CDR3 sequences, 24% of them present only once. What was sequenced was blood, either unsorted or a sorted T cell fraction (not recorded which). These receptor sequences come from a male donor with ankylosing spondylitis or in good health (not recorded which). The CDR3 runs from the conserved cysteine through the conserved F or W. D genes are given only for firm matches. Size values are once, few and many counts, or a class for expanded clones, and some rows have none.

NA	TRBV11-1	TRBJ2-2	NA	TGTGCCAGCAGCTCCCCTCGGACGGCGAACACCGGGGAGCTGTTTTTT	CASSSPRTANTGELFF
many	TRBV12-3/TRBV12-4	TRBJ1-1	TRBD1	TGTGCCAGCAGTCTAACAGGGGGCTTTGGTAGGACTGAAGCTTTCTTT	CASSLTGGFGRTEAFF
NA	TRBV12-3/TRBV12-4	TRBJ1-5	TRBD1	TGTGCCAGCAGCCAGGGGGACCCGCCCCAGCATTTT	CASSQGDPPQHF
many	TRBV6-1	TRBJ1-6	NA	TGTGCCAGCAGTACCGGTGGGCTGCGGGGGGCACCCCTCCACTTT	CASSTGGLRGAPLHF
many	TRBV20-1	TRBJ1-5	NA	TGCAGTGCGAAACCCCAAGGGTCCCTTAGCAATCAGCCCCAGCATTTT	CSAKPQGSLSNQPQHF
NA	TRBV20-1	TRBJ2-7	TRBD1	TGCAGTGCTAGAGTAAGGGGGCTCGAGCAGTACTTC	CSARVRGLEQYF
NA	TRBV5-4	TRBJ2-4	NA	TGTGCCAGCAGCTTGAAGACTAGAGGGCCGGGGGACATTCAGTACTTC	CASSLKTRGPGDIQYF
NA	TRBV12-3/TRBV12-4	TRBJ1-2	NA	TGTGCCAGCAGTTTAAGGGGGACGCTAGGCTACACCTTC	CASSLRGTLGYTF
many	TRBV29-1	TRBJ1-2	NA	TGCAGCGTTCGGGGATATGATGGCTACACCTTC	CSVRGYDGYTF
many	TRBV20-1	TRBJ2-1	NA	TGCAGTGCTAGCCCCTCCCTAGCTCCCTCCTACAATGAGCAGTTCTTC	CSASPSLAPSYNEQFF
many	TRBV5-6	TRBJ2-3	NA	TGTGCCAGCAGCACGACTATTTATACGCAGTATTTT	CASSTTIYTQYF
many	TRBV7-2	TRBJ2-1	NA	TGTGCCAGCACCCCTGGGGTCGGAATGTGGAATGAGCAGTTCTTC	CASTPGVGMWNEQFF
NA	TRBV6-5	TRBJ2-7	TRBD1	TGTGCCAGCAGTTCAGGGGGACAGGGGACGTACGAGCAGTACTTC	CASSSGGQGTYEQYF
NA	TRBV20-1	TRBJ2-1	NA	TGCAGTGCTTACGGACCGCCTAGGTTATTCTTC	CSAYGPPRLFF
NA	TRBV11-2	TRBJ2-1	NA	TGTGCCAGCAGCTTAGGGTCCGGTCCGCCCGAAGGGGATGAGCAGTTCTTC	CASSLGSGPPEGDEQFF
NA	TRBV20-1	TRBJ2-1	NA	TGCAGTGCTAGTAGACTCCAGGGCAATGAGCAGTTCTTC	CSASRLQGNEQFF
NA	TRBV20-1	TRBJ2-3	TRBD2	TGCAGTGCCGGGGGAGGGGTCACAGATACGCAGTATTTT	CSAGGGVTDTQYF
NA	TRBV6-4	TRBJ2-3	NA	TGTGCCAGCAGTGAAGGGGTGGCAGATACGCAGTATTTT	CASSEGVADTQYF
many	TRBV15	TRBJ2-5	NA	TGTGCCACCAGCCTTATATTAGCAAGTCAAGAGACCCAGTACTTC	CATSLILASQETQYF
few	TRBV20-1	TRBJ2-7	NA	TGCAGTACCTCGAGGGCCGAGCAGTACTTC	CSTSRAEQYF
NA	TRBV5-5	TRBJ2-4	NA	TGTGCCAGCAGCTTGGCGGAGTATCCATATTTAGACAAAAACATTCAGTACTTC	CASSLAEYPYLDKNIQYF
many	TRBV12-3/TRBV12-4	TRBJ1-3	NA	TGTGCCAGCAGTTTTAGGATCCCGAGCTCTGGAAACACCATATATTTT	CASSFRIPSSGNTIYF
few	TRBV10-3	TRBJ2-2	NA	TGTGCCATCCCTACGGGGGCCCACAACACCGGGGAGCTGTTTTTT	CAIPTGAHNTGELFF
many	TRBV5-1	TRBJ2-1	NA	TGCGCCAGCAGCTCGGTCCTACGCAATGAGCAGTTCTTC	CASSSVLRNEQFF
many	TRBV20-1	TRBJ2-5	NA	TGCAGTGCTAGATATTCAGGGGAGACCCAGTACTTC	CSARYSGETQYF
NA	TRBV23-1	TRBJ2-3	NA	TGCGCCAGCAGTCACTCAACAGGGCCTACTAGCACAGATACGCAGTATTTT	CASSHSTGPTSTDTQYF
many	TRBV20-1	TRBJ2-3	TRBD1	TGCAGTGCTAGAGATCCCGGGACAGGGCACCAGTATTTT	CSARDPGTGHQYF
NA	TRBV9	TRBJ2-1	TRBD1	TGTGCCAGCAGCGTCGGGACAGGGAGGTACAATGAGCAGTTCTTC	CASSVGTGRYNEQFF
few	TRBV10-3	TRBJ2-1	NA	TGTGCCATCAGTGAACGCGTGGTGTTGAGGATCGGCTCCTACAATGAGCAGTTCTTC	CAISERVVLRIGSYNEQFF
NA	TRBV9	TRBJ2-7	NA	TGTGCCAGCAGCGTAGAGGGGTTGCACGAGCAGTACTTC	CASSVEGLHEQYF
many	TRBV29-1	TRBJ2-5	NA	TGCAGCGTTGGGGTCCGGATCCAAGAGACCCAGTACTTC	CSVGVRIQETQYF
few	TRBV3-1	TRBJ2-4	TRBD2	TGTGCCAGCAGCCAACTAGCGGGGTCTGGAAACATTCAGTACTTC	CASSQLAGSGNIQYF
NA	TRBV10-3	TRBJ2-7	NA	TGTGCCACCATGGCAGGGTATTCCTACGAGCAGTACTTC	CATMAGYSYEQYF
many	TRBV11-2	TRBJ2-2	TRBD1	TGTGCCAGCAGCACGGGACAGGGTGGCACCGGGGAGCTGTTTTTT	CASSTGQGGTGELFF
NA	TRBV7-8	TRBJ2-1	NA	TGTGCCAGCAGCTTAGTGGGTAGAGGCCCCAGTGAGCAGTTCTTC	CASSLVGRGPSEQFF
many	TRBV4-1	TRBJ2-5	TRBD1	TGCGCCAGCAGCCATTTACAGGGGGAATATCAAGTAACCCAAGAGACCCAGTACTTC	CASSHLQGEYQVTQETQYF
many	TRBV20-1	TRBJ1-2	NA	TGCAGTGCTTCCGTTTATGGCTACACCTTC	CSASVYGYTF
many	TRBV5-1	TRBJ1-6	TRBD1	TGCGCCAGCAAAGACAGGGATGGTAATTCACCCCTCCACTTT	CASKDRDGNSPLHF
NA	TRBV5-1	TRBJ2-1	NA	TGCGCCAGCAGCTTGGGGTATAGGGATGAGCAGTTCTTC	CASSLGYRDEQFF
NA	TRBV20-1	TRBJ2-1	NA	TGCAGTGCTAGGAGGCTCGGTGGTGAGCAGTTCTTC	CSARRLGGEQFF
many	TRBV29-1	TRBJ1-1	NA	TGCAGCGTTGAAGGGCAGGGCGGGTTGAACACTGAAGCTTTCTTT	CSVEGQGGLNTEAFF
NA	TRBV20-1	TRBJ2-2	NA	TGCAGTGCTAGCAGGGGGGAAAACACCGGGGAGCTGTTTTTT	CSASRGENTGELFF
NA	TRBV20-1	TRBJ2-3	NA	TGCAGTGCTAGCCCGGGGGCCTTGAAGACAGATACGCAGTATTTT	CSASPGALKTDTQYF
NA	TRBV28	TRBJ1-5	NA	TGTGCCAGCAGTTTTGGAGGGTGGGGGCAGCCCCAGCATTTT	CASSFGGWGQPQHF
NA	TRBV10-1	TRBJ2-5	TRBD2	TGCGCCAGCAGTGATTTGGGACTAGGGAAGACCCAGTACTTC	CASSDLGLGKTQYF
many	TRBV18	TRBJ1-2	NA	TGTGCCAGCTCACAGGGAGTCGACTATGGCTACACCTTC	CASSQGVDYGYTF
few	TRBV10-3	TRBJ2-7	NA	TGTGCCATCAGTGAGAGGTTCGGGAAGCACGAGCAGTACTTC	CAISERFGKHEQYF
many	TRBV15	TRBJ2-5	NA	TGTGCCACCAGCAGAGATCCCAGTGGGGGGGAGACCCAGTACTTC	CATSRDPSGGETQYF